These T cell receptor beta chains were read from a single sample in a study of graft-versus-host responses after intestinal transplantation. Only in-frame clones appear in the TCRdb table, and some are missing; sequencing was by immunoSEQ multiplex PCR. Here the sample spans approximately 130,000 clones, around nine tenths being singletons. What these receptors recognize is not known. Source: unstimulated CD4+ T cells sorted from spleen or lymph node cells, taken before intestinal transplant. All receptors come from a human donor who received an intestinal transplant. The CDR3 runs from the conserved cysteine through the conserved F or W. Each record gives: V gene, D gene, clone size, J gene, CDR3 DNA, CDR3 protein. D genes are given only for firm matches. Where a row states a size, it is once, few, many or the class of an expanded clone; other rows omit it.

V: TRBV10-3; D: TRBD1; size: NA; J: TRBJ2-2; DNA: TGTGCCATCAGTGGGACGGGACAGGGTTGGTCCGGGGAGCTGTTTTTT; CDR3: CAISGTGQGWSGELFF
V: TRBV19; D: NA; size: NA; J: TRBJ1-6; DNA: TGTGCCAGTAGTATAGAGGATCTTAATTCACCCCTCCACTTT; CDR3: CASSIEDLNSPLHF
V: TRBV29-1; D: NA; size: NA; J: TRBJ2-5; DNA: TGCAGCGTTGATGGGGGAGAGACCCAGTACTTC; CDR3: CSVDGGETQYF
V: TRBV4-2; D: TRBD1; size: NA; J: TRBJ1-1; DNA: TGTGCCAGCAGCCAGGCCGGGACAGGGGCTGAAGCTTTCTTT; CDR3: CASSQAGTGAEAFF
V: TRBV7-6; D: NA; size: NA; J: TRBJ1-1; DNA: TGTGCCAGCAGCTCCCACAGGGATAGCAGAGCTTTCTTT; CDR3: CASSSHRDSRAFF
V: TRBV28; D: NA; size: once; J: TRBJ1-4; DNA: TGTGCCAGCACCTTCGGTCTAAAACTGTTTTTT; CDR3: CASTFGLKLFF
V: TRBV2; D: NA; size: NA; J: TRBJ2-5; DNA: TGTGCCAGCAGTGTTAGCACGGAAATCCAAGAGACCCAGTACTTC; CDR3: CASSVSTEIQETQYF
V: TRBV18; D: NA; size: NA; J: TRBJ1-4; DNA: TGTGCCAGCTCGGAGGCGGATTTGGGAACTAATGAAAAACTGTTTTTT; CDR3: CASSEADLGTNEKLFF
V: TRBV6-5; D: TRBD1; size: NA; J: TRBJ1-2; DNA: TGTGCCAGCAGTGAGACAGGGGCCATGGGCTACACCTTC; CDR3: CASSETGAMGYTF
V: TRBV5-1; D: TRBD1; size: once; J: TRBJ1-2; DNA: TGCGCCAGCAGCTTGGAGAGGACAGGGGGCGATGGCTACACCTTC; CDR3: CASSLERTGGDGYTF
V: TRBV20-1; D: NA; size: few; J: TRBJ2-7; DNA: TGCAGTGCTAGAGACTCCTACGAGCAGTACTTC; CDR3: CSARDSYEQYF
V: TRBV5-4; D: NA; size: NA; J: TRBJ1-4; DNA: TGTGCCAGCAGCTTCGTAGAAAAACTGTTTTTT; CDR3: CASSFVEKLFF
V: TRBV7-2; D: NA; size: NA; J: TRBJ1-2; DNA: TGTGCCAGCAGCCCCTCTACCTATGGCTACACCTTC; CDR3: CASSPSTYGYTF
V: TRBV6-1; D: TRBD1; size: NA; J: TRBJ2-3; DNA: TGTGCCAGCAGTTTTGGGACAGGGGTGACAGATACGCAGTATTTT; CDR3: CASSFGTGVTDTQYF
V: TRBV20-1; D: NA; size: NA; J: TRBJ2-1; DNA: TGCAGTGCGCCGGAGTACAATGAGCAGTTCTTC; CDR3: CSAPEYNEQFF
V: TRBV6-1; D: TRBD1; size: NA; J: TRBJ1-5; DNA: TGTGCCATTATGGACAGGGACTTCAACCAGCATTTT; CDR3: CAIMDRDFNQHF
V: TRBV5-1; D: NA; size: NA; J: TRBJ1-1; DNA: TGCGCCAGCAGCCATCAGGGAGGGGGGCCTGAAGCTTTCTTT; CDR3: CASSHQGGGPEAFF
V: TRBV2; D: NA; size: NA; J: TRBJ2-6; DNA: TGTGCCAGCGCAACCTCTGGGGCCAACGTCCTGACTTTC; CDR3: CASATSGANVLTF
V: TRBV5-4; D: NA; size: NA; J: TRBJ2-7; DNA: TGTGCCAGCAGCTTGAGGCAGGGCTACGAGCAGTACTTC; CDR3: CASSLRQGYEQYF
V: TRBV11-3; D: NA; size: NA; J: TRBJ1-1; DNA: TGTGCCAGCAGCTTAGCCCGTGAAGCTTTCTTT; CDR3: CASSLAREAFF
V: TRBV4-1; D: NA; size: NA; J: TRBJ1-1; DNA: TGCGCCAGCAGCCAAGTAGTAGTAGGATGGGGAGGGGAAACTGAAGCTTTCTTT; CDR3: CASSQVVVGWGGETEAFF
V: TRBV19; D: NA; size: once; J: TRBJ1-5; DNA: TGTGCCAGTAGTATAACGGCGCGGAATCAGCCCCAGCATTTT; CDR3: CASSITARNQPQHF
V: TRBV19; D: NA; size: NA; J: TRBJ1-5; DNA: TGTGCCAGTAGTCCTCTTCCAGGGCAGCCCCAGCATTTT; CDR3: CASSPLPGQPQHF
V: TRBV5-1; D: NA; size: NA; J: TRBJ2-3; DNA: TGCGCCAGCAGCTTGGGAGGGGTCACAGATACGCAGTATTTT; CDR3: CASSLGGVTDTQYF
V: TRBV10-3; D: NA; size: NA; J: TRBJ2-7; DNA: TGTGCCGTCCGGTCGACTGATACCTACGAGCAGTACTTC; CDR3: CAVRSTDTYEQYF
V: TRBV7-9; D: TRBD1; size: NA; J: TRBJ1-2; DNA: TGTGCCAGCAGCTTAGGGACAGGGATGGCCAACTATGGCTACACCTTC; CDR3: CASSLGTGMANYGYTF
V: TRBV18; D: NA; size: NA; J: TRBJ1-1; DNA: TGTGCCAGTTTTTCGGCAGGGAACACTGAAGCTTTCTTT; CDR3: CASFSAGNTEAFF
V: TRBV18; D: TRBD2; size: NA; J: TRBJ2-1; DNA: TGTGCCAGCTCACCACCGTACGGGGGGGCCGGGAATGAGCAGTTCTTC; CDR3: CASSPPYGGAGNEQFF
V: TRBV30; D: NA; size: NA; J: TRBJ1-1; DNA: TGTGCCTGGTTAGGTGGACGGAGTGAAGCTTTCTTT; CDR3: CAWLGGRSEAFF
V: TRBV9; D: NA; size: NA; J: TRBJ2-2; DNA: TGTGCCAGCAGCGTAGGTTGGGGCCGGGACACCGGGGAGCTGTTTTTT; CDR3: CASSVGWGRDTGELFF